This T cell receptor (beta chain) was obtained from a study of T cell responses to AZD1222 COVID-19 vaccine. Per germline, CDR1 MNHNS and CDR2 SASEGT. J lost 9 bases, V lost 4 bases, and 13 bases had no gene match. This CDR3 region has 16 residues. As regards this clone: Its antigen is as yet unknown.

Findings and limits, study-wide: At baseline, seropositivity was found in only six or seven AZD1222 recipients.

Sequencing used immunoSEQ multiplex PCR; TCRdb keeps in-frame clones, though not all of them. The sample has around 78,000 clones; around 86% are singletons. Sequencing used peripheral blood, obtained on day 0 of AZD1222 vaccination. This TCR was sampled from an adult in good health. The chain couples TRBV6-1 to TRBJ1-3; TRBD1 aligns across 9 bases. The CDR3 spells CASSAARDRAGGTIYF. As DNA, the CDR3 is TGTGCCAGCAGTGCAGCCCGGGACAGGGCAGGCGGCACCATATATTTT.